The T cell receptor (beta chain) described here comes from a study of T cells after yellow fever vaccination. Germline values: CDR1 SEHNR, CDR2 FQNEAQ (reference sequence). CDR3 length: 14 residues. V was pared by 6 bases and J by 0 bases, with 10 bases between. TCRdb independently ran MiXCR on the 5' RACE reads; one entry per CDR3 protein. The repertoire consists of 95,000 to 150,000 distinct CDR3 sequences, with roughly 10% occurring once and the leading ten covering 40%. The sequencing here drew on CD8+ T cells sorted from PBMCs, taken on the day of the yellow fever booster vaccination. This chain joins TRBV7-9 and TRBJ2-3; D ambiguous. This TCR derives from a young man who received the YFV17D yellow fever vaccine. CDR3 loop: CASRPPGSTDTQYF. CDR3 sequence (DNA): TGTGCCAGCAGGCCCCCCGGGAGCACAGATACGCAGTATTTT.